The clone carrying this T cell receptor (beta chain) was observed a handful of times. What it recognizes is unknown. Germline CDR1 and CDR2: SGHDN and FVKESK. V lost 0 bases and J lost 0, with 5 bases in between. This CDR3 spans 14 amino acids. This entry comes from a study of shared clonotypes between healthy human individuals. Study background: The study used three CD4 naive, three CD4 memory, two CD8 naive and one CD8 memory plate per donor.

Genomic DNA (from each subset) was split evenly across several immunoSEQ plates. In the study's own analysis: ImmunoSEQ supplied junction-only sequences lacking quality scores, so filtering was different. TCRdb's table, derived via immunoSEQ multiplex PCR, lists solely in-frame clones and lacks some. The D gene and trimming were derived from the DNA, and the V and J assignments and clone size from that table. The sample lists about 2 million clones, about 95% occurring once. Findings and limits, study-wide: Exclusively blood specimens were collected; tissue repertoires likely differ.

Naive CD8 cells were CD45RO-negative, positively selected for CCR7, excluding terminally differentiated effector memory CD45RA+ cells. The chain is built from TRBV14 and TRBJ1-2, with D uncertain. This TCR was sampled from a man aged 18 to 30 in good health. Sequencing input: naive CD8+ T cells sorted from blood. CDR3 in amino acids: CASSQDSSNYGYTF. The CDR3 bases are TGTGCCAGCAGCCAAGACTCATCTAACTATGGCTACACCTTC.